One sample yielded the 20 T cell receptor beta chains listed below, sequenced in a study of naive and memory T cell subsets. The beta constant-region primer was an equimolar mix of two oligonucleotides covering TRBC1 and TRBC2. Nested alpha and beta constant-region primers with the SP2 primer drove four PCR rounds on ligated cDNA. One entry per CDR3 protein, called by TCRdb with MiXCR from the UMI-ligation and nested PCR reads. The table records some 9,700 distinct CDR3 sequences, less than 7% of them present only once. Sequencing was carried out using CD4+ TEMRA cells from blood. As for subset: effector memory re-expressing CD45RA, CD45RA+ CD27-. All receptors derive from a human donor in good health.

This clonotype was recorded many times. The J gene is TRBJ2-3, the V gene TRBV11-3; 8 nucleotides agree with TRBD2. The ends lost 6 bases at V and 1 base at J; junction bases unmatched: 3. The CDR3 covers 14 residues. CDR1 SGHNT and CDR2 YENEEA come from the germline V gene. In DNA form, the CDR3 reads TGTGCCAGCAGTTCGGGACTAGGCACAGATACGCAGTATTTT. As protein: CASSSGLGTDTQYF. The full variable domain, with the rest looked up from reference TRBV11-3 and TRBJ2-3, is EAGVVQSPRYKIIEKKQPVAFWCNPISGHNTLYWYLQNLGQGPELLIRYENEEAVDDSQLPKDRFSAERLKGVDSTLKIQPAELGDSAVYLCASSSGLGTDTQYFGPGTRLTVL.

The chain employs TRBV6-2 or TRBV6-3 and TRBJ2-7, with 8 bases identical to TRBD1. From germline, CDR1 is MNHEY and CDR2 SVGEGT. V lost 5 bases to trimming and J lost 4 bases; unmatched junction nucleotides: 13. The CDR3 extends over 16 amino acids. DNA for the CDR3: TGTGCCAGCAGTACCCAAACCGGGACAGGATTTTACGAGCAGTACTTC. It translates to CASSTQTGTGFYEQYF.

This clonotype is classed as medium-sized. The chain uses TRBV5-5 and TRBJ2-1, with D tentatively TRBD2 (5 bases). The CDR3 runs to 13 residues. The germline gives CDR1 SGHKS, CDR2 YYEKEE (reference sequence). V lost 5 bases to trimming and J lost 9 bases, with 15 bases between them. The CDR3 DNA reads as TGTGCCAGCAGGTATGGCGCGGGCGGTGAGCAGTTCTTC. Its protein product is CASRYGAGGEQFF.

This clonotype was detected many times. This chain links TRBV20-1 with TRBJ1-1, with TRBD1 matching over 7 bases. The CDR3 runs 15 residues. Germline lookup yields CDR1 DFQATT and CDR2 SNEGSKA (reference sequence). V lost 2 bases to trimming and J lost 4 bases; unmatched junction nucleotides: 10. The CDR3 loop is CSARPSTGLLTEAFF. The CDR3 DNA follows: TGCAGTGCTAGACCGTCGACAGGGTTACTCACTGAAGCTTTCTTT.

This rearrangement joins TRBV11-2 to TRBJ1-3, with 8 nucleotides matching TRBD1. Trimming removed 0 bases from V and 4 bases from J; junction bases left unmatched: 2. The CDR3 loop spans 15 amino acids. Germline CDR1 SGHAT, CDR2 FQNNGV. The CDR3 bases are TGTGCCAGCAGCTTAGATGACAGGGGAGGAAACACCATATATTTT. This encodes CASSLDDRGGNTIYF.

As to this clonotype: A much larger clone lies one base from this, so it may be a read error. The rearrangement links TRBV7-2 to TRBJ2-3, with no clear D. V shed 2 bases and J shed 0 bases, with 3 bases lying between them. The germline V gene encodes CDR1 SGHTA and CDR2 FQGNSA. The CDR3 sequence is 13 residues long. The CDR3 loop is CASSLQSTDTQYF. The CDR3 nucleotides read TGTGCCAGCAGCTTACAGAGCACAGATACGCAGTATTTT.

The sample holds many counts of this clonotype. The V gene is TRBV6-5, the J gene TRBJ1-5; 9 nucleotides agree with TRBD1. The CDR3 is 13 residues long. The V gene end was trimmed by 8 bases and the J gene end by 5 bases; junction bases not matched to a gene: 4. Per the germline V gene, CDR1 is MNHEY and CDR2 is SVGAGI. This CDR3 reads CASGGTGYQPQHF. CDR3 DNA: TGTGCCAGCGGCGGGACAGGGTATCAGCCCCAGCATTTT.

This clonotype has a count of ten or more. The rearrangement uses TRBV6-1 and TRBJ2-7; a weak D match, TRBD1 (6 bases). V dropped 8 bases and J dropped 6 bases, with 14 bases sitting between them. The germline CDR1 and CDR2 sequences are MNHNS and SASEGT. The CDR3 is made up of 12 amino acids. The CDR3 loop is CASDQQGIEQYF. Written as DNA, the CDR3 is TGTGCCAGCGATCAGCAGGGGATCGAGCAGTACTTC.

The V call is TRBV18, the J call TRBJ2-7, with 10 bases matching TRBD1. Looked up from germline, CDR1 is KGHSH and CDR2 is LQKENI. The CDR3 consists of 14 residues. Germline trimming cut 4 bases from V and 4 bases from J; bases unmatched to any gene: 4. CDR3 sequence reads: CASSLGTGAYEQYF. The CDR3 DNA sequence: TGTGCCAGCTCACTGGGGACAGGGGCTTACGAGCAGTACTTC.

This clonotype has at least ten counts. This rearrangement joins TRBV11-2 to TRBJ2-5; 8 positions agree with TRBD1. The junction had 9 bases not matched to a gene; V was cut back by 1 base and J by 5 bases. This CDR3 has 16 residues. Germline assignment: CDR1 SGHAT and CDR2 FQNNGV. CDR3 residues: CASSLVGQDRVETQYF. CDR3 nucleotides: TGTGCCAGCAGCTTAGTGGGCCAGGACAGGGTGGAGACCCAGTACTTC.

This clonotype was counted at least ten times. The V and J genes are TRBV4-3 and TRBJ2-1; either TRBD1 or TRBD2 may supply D (6 bases each). Germline V gene sequence: CDR1 LGHNA, CDR2 YSLEER. This CDR3 has 16 amino acids. Trimming took off 3 bases at V and 10 bases at J, with 22 bases between the two ends. The CDR3: CASSHGARGAGGEQFF. The CDR3 coding sequence is TGCGCCAGCAGCCACGGGGCTAGGGGGGCAGGTGGCGAGCAGTTCTTC.

This clonotype was found a few times. V usage is TRBV20-1 and J usage is TRBJ1-2; no clear D gene. Germline assignment: CDR1 DFQATT and CDR2 SNEGSKA (reference sequence). There are 14 residues in the CDR3. V shed 3 bases and J shed 2 bases, with 13 bases lying between them. CDR3 sequence reads: CSARLKGRNYGYTF. The CDR3 nucleotides read TGCAGTGCTAGGTTGAAAGGGCGGAACTATGGCTACACCTTC.

This clonotype was seen at least ten times. V gene TRBV24-1 combines with J gene TRBJ2-7, with TRBD2 as a possible D gene (5 bases). Germline V lookup: CDR1 KGHDR, CDR2 SFDVKD. The length of the CDR3 is 12 residues. V shed 2 bases and J shed 7 bases, with 8 bases lying between them. CDR3 amino acids: CATSDSPGEQYF. DNA of the CDR3: TGTGCCACCAGTGATTCTCCGGGGGAGCAGTACTTC.

V gene TRBV11-3 combines with J gene TRBJ2-1; D ambiguous. Trimming took off 1 base at V and 5 bases at J, with 18 bases between the two ends. There are 17 residues in the CDR3. The germline CDR1 and CDR2 sequences are SGHNT and YENEEA. The CDR3 DNA is TGTGCCAGCAGCTTAGGGCTGGGTTGGCCGGAAGACAATGAGCAGTTCTTC. Translated, it gives CASSLGLGWPEDNEQFF.

The V call is TRBV5-1, the J call TRBJ1-3, with unresolved D. V was cut by 3 bases and J by 0 bases, with 7 bases left in between. CDR3 size: 14 residues. Germline V gene sequence: CDR1 SGHRS, CDR2 YFSETQ. The CDR3 here is CASSSQVSGNTIYF. The CDR3 DNA is TGCGCCAGCAGCTCCCAGGTCTCTGGAAACACCATATATTTT.

This clonotype was counted a few times. The V call is TRBV6-1, the J call TRBJ1-5, with D possibly being TRBD1 (6 bases). This CDR3 contains 15 residues. Germline V CDR1 and CDR2: MNHNS, SASEGT. V was cut by 2 bases and J by 7 bases, with 15 bases left in between. The CDR3 DNA sequence: TGTGCCAGCAGTGAAAAGGGGGAATGGAGCCAGCCCCAGCATTTT. Translating gives CASSEKGEWSQPQHF.

V is TRBV2 and J is TRBJ2-1; 10 positions agree with TRBD1. The V segment lost 3 bases and the J segment 4 bases; nucleotides outside the gene matches: 0. The V gene's germline CDR1 is SNHLY and CDR2 FYNNEI. The CDR3 spans 14 residues. CDR3 amino acids: CASSEGQGYNEQFF. As DNA, the CDR3 is TGTGCCAGCAGTGAGGGACAGGGGTACAATGAGCAGTTCTTC.

This clonotype was counted many times. The V gene is TRBV4-3, the J gene TRBJ1-1; weak D call: TRBD1 (5 bases). The CDR3 is 17 residues long. Germline-derived CDR1 and CDR2 are LGHNA and YSLEER. The V end was cut by 0 bases, the J end by 7 bases, with 21 bases between. CDR3 amino acids: CASSQDFRGRAGNEAFF. CDR3 nucleotides: TGCGCCAGCAGCCAAGATTTTCGGGGAAGGGCAGGGAATGAAGCTTTCTTT.

Ten or more counts support this clonotype. The J gene is TRBJ1-5, the V gene TRBV11-1, with TRBD1 matching over 10 bases. CDR3 length: 16 residues. J was trimmed by 6 bases and V by 5 bases; bases with no gene match: 10. Germline lookup yields CDR1 SGHAT and CDR2 FQDESV (reference sequence). Here the CDR3 DNA reads TGTGCCAGCAGCCACTTTGGGACAGGGGACAGTCAGCCCCAGCATTTT. Protein product: CASSHFGTGDSQPQHF.

This clonotype has at least ten counts. The chain joins TRBV7-3 to TRBJ2-1, with D hard to call. Germline values: CDR1 SGHTA, CDR2 FQGTGA. The CDR3 is made up of 13 amino acids. V was clipped by 2 bases and J by 5 bases, with 7 bases between them. The CDR3 loop is CASSLGQNNEQFF. The CDR3 DNA sequence: TGTGCCAGCAGCTTAGGCCAGAACAATGAGCAGTTCTTC.